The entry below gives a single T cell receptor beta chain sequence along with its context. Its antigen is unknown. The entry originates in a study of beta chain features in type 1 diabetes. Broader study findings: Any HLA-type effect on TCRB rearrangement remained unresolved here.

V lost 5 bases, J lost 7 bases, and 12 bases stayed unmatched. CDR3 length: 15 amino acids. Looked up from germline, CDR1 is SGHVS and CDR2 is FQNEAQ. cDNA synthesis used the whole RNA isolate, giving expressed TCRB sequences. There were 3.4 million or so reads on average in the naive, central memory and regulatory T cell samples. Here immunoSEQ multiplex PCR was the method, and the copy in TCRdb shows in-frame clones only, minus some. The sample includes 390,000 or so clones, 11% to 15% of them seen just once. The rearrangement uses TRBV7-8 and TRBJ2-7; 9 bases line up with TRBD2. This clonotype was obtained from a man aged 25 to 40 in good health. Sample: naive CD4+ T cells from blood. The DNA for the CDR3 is TGTGCCAGCAGCCGCCTTAGCGGGAGCCTGGTTGAGCAGTACGTC. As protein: CASSRLSGSLVEQYV.